This is a list of T cell receptor beta chains from one sample in a study of T cell repertoires in cytomegalovirus infection. For these TCRs, the target antigens are not known. TCRdb redid the calling of the reads with MiXCR, one entry per CDR3 protein. This table holds roughly 990,000 distinct CDR3 sequences, approximately 32% found once. The sample was cultured CD8+ T cells from PBMCs, taken from culture after CMV antigen stimulation. These receptors were obtained from a human donor in good health (CMV status not recorded). Some clones in this sample may be carry-over from other donors' samples. The conserved cysteine and the conserved F or W are not part of the CDR3 here. Rows give clone size only sometimes, using once, few, many, or a class for an expanded clone.

TRBJ2-6 15 - TRBV20-1 SARVAGEHSGANVLT
TRBJ1-5 16 - TRBV7-6 ASSLGGGQGMSNQPQH
TRBJ1-2 14 few TRBV10-3 AISLTPGQMTGGYT
TRBJ1-1 13 - TRBV27 ASSLGPLGNTEAF
TRBJ1-1 13 - TRBV19 ASSIDLRRHLEAF
TRBJ2-3 12 few TRBV5-1 ASRTEILTDTQY
TRBJ2-1 13 few TRBV10-3 AISDTSSSYNEQF
TRBJ2-1 18 few TRBV12-3/TRBV12-4 ASSPAPSGGPYPSYNEQF
TRBJ1-1 14 few TRBV27 ASRGDRDFMNTEAF
TRBJ2-2 11 - TRBV7-2 VSSPTGPGELF
TRBJ1-6 15 few TRBV7-9 ASSATRYPAANSPLH